This T cell receptor beta chain was recorded in a study of blood T cell repertoires in COVID-19. Measured with immunoSEQ multiplex PCR; TCRdb has only the in-frame clones, and not every one. The sample includes approximately 140,000 clones, around 86% seen only once; the top ten take roughly 3%. The CDR3 has 17 amino acids. With regard to this clone: Other nucleotide sequences from this sample produce the same CDR3.

The chain carries TRBV21-1 and TRBJ2-7; the table's D call, TRBD2, has no DNA check behind it. TRBV21-1 is a pseudogene segment. This TCR was sampled from a man aged 65 to 79 with acute or convalescent COVID-19. Specimen: peripheral blood. This CDR3 is CASSKVGPGEGGYEQYF. The CDR3 bases are TGTGCCAGCAGCAAAGTGGGTCCCGGGGAGGGGGGCTACGAGCAGTACTTC.